This T cell receptor (beta chain) was retrieved from a study of T cell responses to AZD1222 COVID-19 vaccine. Study-level results: With dominance at 160-218 and 743-854, vaccine-associated CD4 TCRs spanned spike. Sampling captured repertoires only after the peak T cell response.

Note on this clone: The antigen remains undetermined.

The length of the CDR3 is 16 residues. CDR1 and CDR2 (germline): MNHEY, SVGAGI. V lost 0 bases, J lost 6 bases, and 17 bases lay in between. Generated by immunoSEQ multiplex PCR, the TCRdb table keeps only in-frame clones and is missing some. The sample has about 120,000 clones, 70% to 90% seen once; the top ten hold roughly 18%. The material sequenced was peripheral blood, taken 28 days after the second AZD1222 dose. V is TRBV6-5 and J is TRBJ1-1; the D gene is possibly TRBD1 (5 bases). The sequence was collected from an adult who received the AZD1222 COVID-19 vaccine. CDR3 nucleotides: TGTGCCAGCAGTTACTCGATAGGAGGGGTGGTCTCTGAAGCTTTCTTT. Amino acids: CASSYSIGGVVSEAFF.